These 7 T cell receptor beta chains share one sample of origin, sequenced in a study of blood T cell repertoires in COVID-19 (dated by TCRdb to the early 2020s). The library came from the immunoSEQ multiplex PCR assay. The table comes from immuneACCESS by way of TCRdb, which keeps in-frame sequences with V and J called. Part of the clones is missing from these tables; in studies checked, under half for an unresolved V gene and the rest for unknown reasons. Counted in this sample were under 300,000 clones; more than 85% of them appeared once. The top ten constitute more than 6.5% of the sample. The source material was peripheral blood. The receptors come from a woman between 70 and 85 years old with active or convalescent COVID-19.

This chain joins TRBV7-2 and TRBJ1-4; 8 nucleotides align to TRBD1. The CDR3 loop spans 13 amino acids. The V gene end was trimmed by 5 bases and the J gene end by 7 bases; junction bases not matched to a gene: 3. Germline V gives CDR1 SGHTA, CDR2 FQGNSA. CDR3 nucleotide sequence: TGTGCCAGCAGCCCGACAGGGGTTGAAAAACTGTTTTTT. Translation gives CASSPTGVEKLFF.

The chain joins TRBV18 to TRBJ2-2; 7 bases fit TRBD1. Germline assignment: CDR1 KGHSH and CDR2 LQKENI. The CDR3 runs to 15 residues. J lost 4 bases, V lost 5 bases, and 7 bases had no gene match. The CDR3 DNA is TGTGCCAGCTCAGCCGGGACAGTGAGCACCGGGGAGCTGTTTTTT. It translates to CASSAGTVSTGELFF.

This clone appeared once. The chain joins TRBV19 to TRBJ1-2, with TRBD1 matching 8 bases. Trimming at V came to 9 bases and at J to 2 bases, leaving 5 bases not matched to a gene. Germline V gene sequence: CDR1 LNHDA, CDR2 SQIVND (reference sequence). The CDR3 totals 13 residues. Here the CDR3 reads CASLRTGNYGYTF. CDR3 in DNA: TGTGCCAGCCTAAGGACAGGGAACTATGGCTACACCTTC.

The sample holds a few counts of this clone. The V gene is TRBV6-5, the J gene TRBJ1-1; the D gene is possibly TRBD1 (5 bases). V was shortened by 6 bases and J by 1 base, with 12 bases between the two germline ends. In germline, CDR1 is MNHEY, CDR2 SVGAGI. This CDR3 comprises 14 residues. For the CDR3, the DNA is TGTGCCAGCAGCCGCGGGACGGCGAACACTGAAGCTTTCTTT. The encoded protein is CASSRGTANTEAFF.

For the CDR3, the DNA is TGCGCCAGCAGAACCGGGGACAGTTCACCCCTCCACTTT. Its translation: CASRTGDSSPLHF. The chain couples TRBV5-1 to TRBJ1-6; TRBD1 aligns across 7 bases. The CDR3 totals 13 residues. The germline CDR1 and CDR2 sequences are SGHRS and YFSETQ. Trimming took 5 bases from V and 9 from J; bases not matched to a gene: 5. Based on the CDR3 plus reference TRBV5-1 and TRBJ1-6, the full variable domain is KAGVTQTPRYLIKTRGQQVTLSCSPISGHRSVSWYQQTPGQGLQFLFEYFSETQRNKGNFPGRFSGRQFSNSRSEMNVSTLELGDSALYLCASRTGDSSPLHFGNGTRLTVT.

J is TRBJ1-2 and V is TRBV5-6; TRBD1 aligns across 7 bases. The J segment lost 4 bases and the V segment lost 5 bases, leaving 5 bases of the junction unmatched. This CDR3 comprises 13 residues. Germline lookup yields CDR1 SGHDT and CDR2 YYEEEE. The CDR3 loop is CASSPRDSYGYTF. The DNA of the CDR3 is TGTGCCAGCAGTCCCCGGGACAGCTATGGCTACACCTTC.

This chain joins TRBV18 and TRBJ2-6; D may be TRBD2 (6 bases). V was cut by 6 bases and J by 3 bases, with 15 bases left in between. The CDR3 runs to 16 residues. CDR1 and CDR2 from the germline V gene are KGHSH and LQKENI. CDR3 nucleotides: TGTGCCAGCTCCCCTAAGGCGGGAAATGGGGCCAACGTCCTGACTTTC. Translating gives CASSPKAGNGANVLTF.